This T cell receptor beta chain was documented in a study of blood T cells in healthy people across ages. Overall study: Capture via template switching afforded approximately one barcoded beta molecule per two T cells.

In the case of this clonotype: This may stem from a read error, because a much larger clone lies one nucleotide away.

The V gene's germline CDR1 is WSHSY and CDR2 SAAADI. The CDR3 is made up of 18 amino acids. A J-beta primer mix and a sample-barcoded 5' primer were used in a second PCR of about 6 to 12 cycles. TCRdb recomputed calls from the 5' RACE reads with MiXCR, one row per CDR3 protein. The data show 730,000 or so distinct CDR3 sequences, about 40% seen once. Healthy Caucasians from Russia aged about 6 to 100 served as donors. Total RNA extracted from each sample amounted to at least 5.5 micrograms. The specimen sequenced was blood. The TCR sequence derives from a woman in her sixties in good health. V usage is TRBV10-2 and J usage is TRBJ1-5; perhaps TRBD1 as D (6 bases). For the CDR3, the DNA is TGCGCCAGCAGTCCGACCATGACAGGCGAATATAGCGATCAGCCCCAGCATTTT. As protein: CASSPTMTGEYSDQPQHF.